This T cell receptor (beta chain) appears in the sequencing data of a study of cytomegalovirus exposure and HLA in healthy donors. Study results and caveats: Trimming of TCR beta V- and J-genes showed a link, identified in a later analysis, to a missense DCLRE1C variant.

Vbeta (60) and Jbeta (13) primers were used in the PCR. TCRdb's table, derived via immunoSEQ multiplex PCR, lists solely in-frame clones and lacks some. In the table there are around 190,000 clones, roughly four fifths of which are singletons. Trimming at V came to 4 bases and at J to 6 bases, leaving 2 bases not matched to a gene. CDR1 is SQVTM and CDR2 is ANQGSEA in the germline V gene. This CDR3 spans 12 amino acids. Regarding this clone: No antigen is known for it.

The TCR sequence derives from a man aged 35-49 years in good health and CMV-seropositive. The material sequenced was PBMCs. V gene TRBV29-1 combines with J gene TRBJ1-2; 10 nucleotides line up with TRBD1. The CDR3 reads CSVGQGADGYTF. In DNA form, the CDR3 reads TGCAGCGTTGGACAGGGGGCTGATGGCTACACCTTC.